This T cell receptor beta chain comes out of a study of T cell repertoires in cytomegalovirus infection. About the research overall: Use of recently identified HLA-C-restricted and well-studied HLA-B-restricted CMV epitopes was part of the study. In public TCR beta signatures, there were indications of both CMV infection and matching HLA type.

Study-wide points: Public TCR beta family frequency separated CMV-and-HLA carriers, including in an independent cohort. HLA-C-restricted CMV clonotypes gave the most frequent clonotype in two of eight donors.

As for this clonotype: Its antigen is not known.

TCRdb ran MiXCR on the reads and lists one entry per CDR3 protein. The sample has some 900,000 distinct CDR3 sequences, approximately 30% seen once. The clonotype was recovered from a human donor in good health (CMV status not recorded). Some clones in this sample may be carry-over from other donors' samples. The sequences come from cultured CD8+ T cells from PBMCs, collected from culture after CMV antigen stimulation.

The CDR3, as DNA: TGTGCCAGCAGCTTAGGCAGTCGACAAGAGACCCAGTACTTC. Encoded protein: CASSLGSRQETQYF. The chain uses TRBV7-9 and TRBJ2-5; D is unclear. CDR1 and CDR2 from the germline V gene are SEHNR and FQNEAQ (reference sequence). Deletions cut 1 base from V and 2 bases from J, with 8 bases between. The CDR3 is 14 amino acids.